The TCR beta chain under discussion was sequenced for a study of metastatic and nonmetastatic thyroid tumors. Ahead of thyroid surgery, no patient had received treatment of any kind. In the authors' workflow: A papillary thyroid cancer distant-metastasis classifier was built from CDR3 differences across clinicopathological groups. TCRdb reprocessed the PCR reads using MiXCR. The V and J calls shown here were made by TCRdb, not taken from the authors' results. The sample has 30,000 to 35,000 clones, 17% seen once; the top ten hold around 7.5%. This clone is labeled as medium-sized. The CDR3 length is 12 residues. With 8 bases removed from V and 7 bases from J, the gap between germline ends came to 12 bases. Germline V gene sequence: CDR1 ENHRY, CDR2 SYGVKD.

The rearrangement uses TRBV10-3 and TRBJ2-1; D not certain. Specimen: blood. The origin of this receptor is a female donor with papillary thyroid cancer or a benign thyroid nodule (not recorded which). Some clones in this sample may be carry-over from other donors' samples. CDR3 DNA sequence: TGTGCCATCGGCACCGAGTGGAATGAGCAGTTCTTC. It specifies CAIGTEWNEQFF.